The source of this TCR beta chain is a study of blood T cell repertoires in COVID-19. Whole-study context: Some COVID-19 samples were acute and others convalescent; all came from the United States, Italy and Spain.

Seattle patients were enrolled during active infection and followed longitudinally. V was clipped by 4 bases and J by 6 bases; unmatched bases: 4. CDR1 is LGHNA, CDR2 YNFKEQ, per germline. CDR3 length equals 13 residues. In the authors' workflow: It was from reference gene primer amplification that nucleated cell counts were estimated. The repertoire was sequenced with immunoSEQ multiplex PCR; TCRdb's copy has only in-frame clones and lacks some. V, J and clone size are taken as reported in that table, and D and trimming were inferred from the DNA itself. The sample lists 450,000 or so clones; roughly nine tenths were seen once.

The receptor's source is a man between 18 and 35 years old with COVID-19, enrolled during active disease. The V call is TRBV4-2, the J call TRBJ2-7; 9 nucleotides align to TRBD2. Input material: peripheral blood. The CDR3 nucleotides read TGTGCCAGCAGCCTAGCGGGAGTTTCCGAGCAGTACTTC. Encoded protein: CASSLAGVSEQYF.